A few counts support the clone carrying this TCR beta chain. This may stem from a read error, because a much larger clone lies one nucleotide away. Measured with immunoSEQ multiplex PCR; TCRdb has only the in-frame clones, and not every one. The sample comprises around 140,000 clones, approximately 88% of which are singletons, and about 10% rests with the top ten. This sample is drawn from a study of blood T cell repertoires in COVID-19. Study details: The cDNA or gDNA used as material had been derived from T cells, B-cell-depleted T cells, or PBMCs.

V trimming: 8 bases; J trimming: 4 bases; junction bases outside the gene matches: 12. This CDR3 contains 16 residues. From germline, CDR1 is SEHNR and CDR2 FQNEAQ (reference sequence). The genes are TRBV7-9 and TRBJ2-7; 12 positions agree with TRBD2. The material sequenced was peripheral blood. This clonotype was obtained from a man aged 60 to 69 with active or convalescent COVID-19. The chain's CDR3 is CASRGGDGLAGYEQYF. The CDR3 DNA reads as TGTGCCAGCCGCGGGGGGGACGGACTAGCGGGGTACGAGCAGTACTTC.